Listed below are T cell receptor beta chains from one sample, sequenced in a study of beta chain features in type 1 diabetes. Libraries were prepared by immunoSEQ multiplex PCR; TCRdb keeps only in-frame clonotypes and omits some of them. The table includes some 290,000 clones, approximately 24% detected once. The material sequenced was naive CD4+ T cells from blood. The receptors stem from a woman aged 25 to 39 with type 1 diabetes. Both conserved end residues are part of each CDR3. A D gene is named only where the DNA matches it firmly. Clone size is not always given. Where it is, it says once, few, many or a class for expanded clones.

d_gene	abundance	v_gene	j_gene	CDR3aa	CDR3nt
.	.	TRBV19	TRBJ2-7	CASSGQFYEQYF	TGTGCCAGTAGCGGACAGTTCTACGAGCAGTACTTC
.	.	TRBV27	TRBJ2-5	CASARDSSKQETQYF	TGTGCCAGCGCCAGGGACTCTAGCAAACAAGAGACCCAGTACTTC
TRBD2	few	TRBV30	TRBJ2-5	CAWSWRRLAGVGETQYF	TGTGCCTGGAGTTGGCGCAGACTAGCGGGAGTTGGGGAGACCCAGTACTTC
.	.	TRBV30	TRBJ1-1	CAWTDRPMNTEAFF	TGTGCCTGGACCGACAGACCCATGAACACTGAAGCTTTCTTT
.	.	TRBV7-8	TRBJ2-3	CASSLEVLGGLTDTQYF	TGTGCCAGCAGCTTAGAGGTTCTAGGTGGCCTCACAGATACGCAGTATTTT
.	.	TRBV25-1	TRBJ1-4	CASSEDWRGEKLFF	TGTGCCAGCAGTGAGGACTGGAGGGGTGAAAAACTGTTTTTT
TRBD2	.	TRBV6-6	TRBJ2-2	CASQGTTLTGELFF	TGTGCCAGCCAAGGGACTACCCTCACCGGGGAGCTGTTTTTT
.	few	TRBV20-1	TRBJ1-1	CSAGDSAEAFF	TGCAGTGCTGGGGACTCTGCTGAAGCTTTCTTT
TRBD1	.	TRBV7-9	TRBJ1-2	CASSTGQGGYTF	TGTGCCAGCAGCACTGGACAGGGGGGCTACACCTTC
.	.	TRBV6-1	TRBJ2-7	CASEWGQAYEQYF	TGTGCCAGCGAGTGGGGACAAGCCTACGAGCAGTACTTC
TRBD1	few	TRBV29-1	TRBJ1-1	CSGTPGQGIPMNTEAFF	TGCAGCGGCACACCGGGACAGGGGATTCCCATGAACACTGAAGCTTTCTTT
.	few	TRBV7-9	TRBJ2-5	CASSLLEREREYF	TGTGCCAGCAGCTTATTGGAACGGGAGCGAGAGTACTTC
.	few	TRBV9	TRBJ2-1	CASSVKAGNGNEQFF	TGTGCCAGCAGCGTAAAGGCAGGGAATGGCAATGAGCAGTTCTTC
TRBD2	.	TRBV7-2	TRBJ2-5	CASRGAGRETQYF	TGTGCCAGCAGGGGAGCGGGACGGGAGACCCAGTACTTC
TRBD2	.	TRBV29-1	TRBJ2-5	CSAPGLAGVETQYF	TGCAGCGCTCCGGGACTAGCGGGAGTTGAGACCCAGTACTTC
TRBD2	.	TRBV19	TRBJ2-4	CASKRAGGSNIQYF	TGTGCCAGTAAGAGAGCGGGAGGATCGAACATTCAGTACTTC
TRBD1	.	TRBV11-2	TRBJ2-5	CASSSSGTVQETQYF	TGTGCCAGCAGCTCGAGTGGGACAGTCCAAGAGACCCAGTACTTC
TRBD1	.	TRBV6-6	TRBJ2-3	CASSHRGQSTDTQYF	TGTGCCAGCAGCCACAGGGGACAGAGCACAGATACGCAGTATTTT
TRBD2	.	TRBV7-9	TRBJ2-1	CASSPNPPGLGNNEQFF	TGTGCCAGCAGCCCGAACCCGCCGGGACTAGGGAACAATGAGCAGTTCTTC
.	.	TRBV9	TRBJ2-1	CASSGGQTSYNEQFF	TGTGCCAGCAGCGGCGGGCAAACCTCCTACAATGAGCAGTTCTTC
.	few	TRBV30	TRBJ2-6	CAWSAYYDSGANVLTF	TGTGCCTGGAGTGCATATTACGACTCCGGGGCCAACGTCCTGACTTTC
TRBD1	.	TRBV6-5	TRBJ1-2	CASNLKTGNYGYTF	TGTGCCAGCAACCTGAAGACAGGGAACTATGGCTACACCTTC
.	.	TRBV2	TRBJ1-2	CASSDGETARTF	TGTGCCAGCAGTGATGGGGAGACGGCTCGCACCTTC
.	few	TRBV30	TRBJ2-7	CAWSQSYEQYF	TGTGCCTGGAGCCAATCCTACGAGCAGTACTTC
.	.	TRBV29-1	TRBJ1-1	CSVRPSPNTEAFF	TGCAGCGTACGCCCCAGTCCTAACACTGAAGCTTTCTTT
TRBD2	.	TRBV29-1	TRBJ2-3	CSVEGQREKGTDTQYF	TGCAGCGTTGAAGGGCAGCGGGAGAAGGGCACAGATACGCAGTATTTT
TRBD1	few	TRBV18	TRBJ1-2	CASSPTTGFDGYTF	TGTGCCAGCTCACCAACGACAGGGTTCGATGGCTACACCTTC
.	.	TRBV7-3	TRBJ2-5	CASSLGLQETQYF	TGTGCCAGCAGCTTGGGACTCCAAGAGACCCAGTACTTC
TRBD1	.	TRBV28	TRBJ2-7	CASSLWDRSYEQYF	TGTGCCAGCAGTTTATGGGACAGGTCTTACGAGCAGTACTTC
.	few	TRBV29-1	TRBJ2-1	CSVQDRWDNEQFF	TGCAGCGTACAGGACCGGTGGGACAATGAGCAGTTCTTC
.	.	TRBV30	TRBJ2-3	CSPLLRGGTDTQYF	TGTTCCCCCTTATTGCGCGGAGGCACAGATACGCAGTATTTT
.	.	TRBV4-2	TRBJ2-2	CASSQEGAGADTGELFF	TGTGCCAGCAGCCAAGAGGGGGCGGGAGCAGACACCGGGGAGCTGTTTTTT
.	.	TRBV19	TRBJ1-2	CASKAGPNNYGYTF	TGTGCCAGTAAGGCAGGGCCGAATAACTATGGCTACACCTTC
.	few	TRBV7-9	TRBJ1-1	CASSFQGGAFF	TGTGCCAGCAGCTTCCAAGGAGGAGCTTTCTTT
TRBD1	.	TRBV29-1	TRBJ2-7	CSVEIGQGGEQYF	TGCAGCGTTGAGATCGGACAGGGGGGCGAGCAGTACTTC
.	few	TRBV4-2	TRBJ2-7	CASSQDDGGSSYEQYF	TGTGCCAGCAGCCAAGATGACGGCGGGTCCTCCTACGAGCAGTACTTC
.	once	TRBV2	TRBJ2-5	CASSRQETQYF	TGTGCCAGCTCCCGTCAAGAGACCCAGTACTTC
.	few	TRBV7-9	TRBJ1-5	CASSLEGVQPQHF	TGTGCCAGCAGCTTAGAAGGAGTACAGCCCCAGCATTTT
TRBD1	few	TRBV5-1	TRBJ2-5	CASSLQGRQETQYF	TGCGCCAGCAGCTTACAGGGGCGGCAAGAGACCCAGTACTTC
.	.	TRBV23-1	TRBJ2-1	CASTFWSLDEQFF	TGCGCCAGCACTTTCTGGAGCCTCGATGAGCAGTTCTTC
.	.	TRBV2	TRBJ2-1	CASQEGVEQFF	TGTGCCAGCCAGGAAGGGGTTGAGCAGTTCTTC
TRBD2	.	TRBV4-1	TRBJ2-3	CASSSQGTSGSIPDTQYF	TGCGCCAGCAGCTCACAGGGGACTAGCGGGAGTATCCCAGATACGCAGTATTTT
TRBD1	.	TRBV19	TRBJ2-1	CATEPDRGEFNEQFF	TGTGCCACGGAGCCCGACAGGGGAGAGTTCAATGAGCAGTTCTTC
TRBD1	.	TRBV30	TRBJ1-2	CAWSHGQGNYGYTF	TGTGCCTGGAGTCACGGACAGGGGAACTATGGCTACACCTTC
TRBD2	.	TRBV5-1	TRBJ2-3	CASRVFAGADTQYF	TGCGCCAGCAGGGTATTCGCGGGAGCAGATACGCAGTATTTT
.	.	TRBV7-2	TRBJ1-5	CASSTGISNQPQHF	TGTGCCAGCAGCACAGGGATTAGCAATCAGCCCCAGCATTTT
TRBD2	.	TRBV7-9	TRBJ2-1	CASSFASGSGNEQFF	TGTGCCAGCAGCTTCGCTAGCGGGAGTGGGAATGAGCAGTTCTTC
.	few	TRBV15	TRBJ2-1	CATSRDYGDSLFGEQFF	TGTGCCACCAGCAGAGATTACGGGGACTCCCTATTCGGCGAGCAGTTCTTC
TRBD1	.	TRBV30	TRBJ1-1	CAWSGGWTGNTEAFF	TGTGCCTGGAGTGGTGGATGGACAGGGAACACTGAAGCTTTCTTT
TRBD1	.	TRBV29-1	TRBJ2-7	CSVVRDSNYEQYF	TGCAGCGTTGTGAGGGACAGCAACTACGAGCAGTACTTC
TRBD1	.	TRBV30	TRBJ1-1	CAWDRGPTEAFF	TGTGCCTGGGACAGGGGGCCCACTGAAGCTTTCTTT
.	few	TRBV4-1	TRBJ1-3	CASSPTSSGNTIYF	TGCGCCAGCAGCCCCACCAGCTCTGGAAACACCATATATTTT
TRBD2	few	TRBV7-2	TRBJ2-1	CASSQAWAGGLNEQFF	TGTGCCAGCAGCCAAGCCTGGGCGGGAGGGCTCAATGAGCAGTTCTTC
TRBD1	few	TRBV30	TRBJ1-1	CAWSTGGDLGAFF	TGTGCCTGGTCGACAGGGGGCGACTTGGGAGCTTTCTTT
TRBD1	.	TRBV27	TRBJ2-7	CASSGETGSRYEQYF	TGTGCCAGCAGTGGAGAGACAGGGTCACGGTACGAGCAGTACTTC
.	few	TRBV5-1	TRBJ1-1	CASTLAGHSNTEAFF	TGCGCCAGCACCCTTGCGGGTCACAGTAACACTGAAGCTTTCTTT